A selection of T cell receptor beta chains follows, all from one sample in a study of blood T cell repertoires in COVID-19. Measured with immunoSEQ multiplex PCR; TCRdb has only the in-frame clones, and not every one. Of around 300,000 clones listed, approximately 90% are singletons. Sequencing was performed on PBMCs or T cells enriched from blood (not recorded which). These receptors originate from a woman between 50 and 59 years old who had recovered from COVID-19. The CDR3 runs from the conserved cysteine through the conserved F or W. A D gene is named only where the DNA matches it firmly. Clone size appears in some rows only: once, few, many, or a class for an expanded clone.

clone_size d_call j_call v_call cdr3_aa cdr3_nt
. . TRBJ2-3 TRBV18 CASSLGTGIADTQYF TGTGCCAGCTCACTGGGCACAGGAATTGCAGATACGCAGTATTTT
. . TRBJ1-1 TRBV28 CASSLSSEAFF TGTGCCAGCAGTCTGTCTTCTGAAGCTTTCTTT
. TRBD1 TRBJ1-2 TRBV2 CASSEGQGYGYTF TGTGCCAGCAGTGAGGGACAGGGCTATGGCTACACCTTC
. TRBD1 TRBJ2-3 TRBV20-1 CSASLSTGVDTQYF TGCAGTGCTAGTCTGAGTACAGGGGTCGATACGCAGTATTTT
. . TRBJ2-1 TRBV6-5 CAISAERSYNEQFF TGTGCCATCTCAGCGGAGCGCTCCTACAATGAGCAGTTCTTC
. . TRBJ2-1 TRBV3-1/TRBV3-2 CASSDDFEQFF TGTGCCAGCAGCGACGACTTTGAGCAGTTCTTC
. TRBD1 TRBJ2-5 TRBV19 CASTRTGGIGETQYF TGTGCCAGTACCAGGACAGGGGGCATCGGAGAGACCCAGTACTTC
. . TRBJ1-4 TRBV12-3/TRBV12-4 CASSSARGWRLFF TGTGCCAGCAGCTCTGCACGGGGGTGGCGACTGTTTTTT
. TRBD2 TRBJ2-1 TRBV11-2 CASSLAGGAYNEQFF TGTGCCAGCAGCTTAGCGGGAGGGGCCTACAATGAGCAGTTCTTC
. . TRBJ1-4 TRBV5-1 CASSLWGGELYEKLFF TGCGCCAGCAGCTTGTGGGGGGGCGAGCTCTATGAAAAACTGTTTTTT
. . TRBJ1-1 TRBV28 CASTRRGGTEAFF TGTGCCAGCACCCGACGAGGGGGCACTGAAGCTTTCTTT
. . TRBJ2-7 TRBV28 CASSLVAVFSYEQYF TGTGCCAGCAGTTTAGTCGCAGTTTTTTCCTACGAGCAGTACTTC
few TRBD1 TRBJ1-2 TRBV29-1 CSPWDRGRRGYTF TGCAGCCCGTGGGACAGGGGGCGAAGGGGCTACACCTTC
. . TRBJ1-1 TRBV24-1 CATSDGALQEAFF TGTGCCACCAGTGATGGGGCCCTACAAGAAGCTTTCTTT
. TRBD2 TRBJ2-7 TRBV7-9 CASSYGTSDEQYF TGTGCCAGCAGCTACGGGACTAGCGACGAGCAGTACTTC
. . TRBJ2-3 TRBV6-5 CASRVTRSGDTQYF TGTGCCAGCAGGGTCACTAGGAGCGGAGATACGCAGTATTTT
. . TRBJ1-1 TRBV29-1 CSGRTDMNTEAFF TGCAGCGGGAGGACAGACATGAACACTGAAGCTTTCTTT
. TRBD1 TRBJ1-2 TRBV24-1 CATSDPRTGKNYGYTF TGTGCCACCAGTGACCCGCGGACAGGGAAAAACTATGGCTACACCTTC
. TRBD1 TRBJ1-4 TRBV5-6 CASSSRTGGGEKLFF TGTGCCAGCAGCTCCAGGACAGGGGGCGGGGAAAAACTGTTTTTT
. TRBD1 TRBJ2-1 TRBV27 CASSLSVGGPNEQFF TGTGCCAGCAGTTTATCGGTAGGGGGCCCCAATGAGCAGTTCTTC
. . TRBJ2-3 TRBV6-4 CATSEGAEHTDTQYF TGTGCCACCTCAGAAGGAGCGGAGCACACAGATACGCAGTATTTT
. . TRBJ1-2 TRBV28 CASSLDGNYGYTF TGTGCCAGCAGCTTAGACGGGAACTATGGCTACACCTTC
. . TRBJ2-7 TRBV5-4 CASSPRESSPREQYF TGTGCCAGCAGCCCACGGGAGTCCTCTCCACGAGAGCAGTACTTC
. . TRBJ2-5 TRBV28 CASARGQGGGETQYF TGTGCCAGCGCCCGCGGGCAGGGGGGTGGAGAGACCCAGTACTTC
. . TRBJ2-1 TRBV7-3 CASSLLGAHEQFF TGTGCCAGCAGCCTCTTGGGGGCCCATGAGCAGTTCTTC
. TRBD2 TRBJ2-6 TRBV9 CASSVGGGYGANVLTF TGTGCCAGCAGCGTAGGGGGGGGGTATGGGGCCAACGTCCTGACTTTC
. . TRBJ1-3 TRBV2 CASSQDSYNSGNTIYF TGTGCCAGCAGTCAGGACTCCTACAACTCTGGAAACACCATATATTTT
. . TRBJ1-2 TRBV30 CAWSPRRSAQRDYTF TGTGCCTGGAGCCCCAGGAGGTCAGCTCAGAGAGACTACACCTTC
. TRBD1 TRBJ1-5 TRBV5-6 CASSRGQGRYQPQHF TGTGCCAGCAGCAGGGGACAGGGTAGGTATCAGCCCCAGCATTTT
once . TRBJ2-7 TRBV2 CASSEGSSAMTYEQYF TGTGCCAGCAGTGAAGGGAGTAGCGCCATGACCTACGAGCAGTACTTC
. TRBD1 TRBJ1-2 TRBV10-3 CAIRPGQGAGVDGYTF TGTGCCATCAGACCGGGACAGGGGGCGGGAGTGGATGGCTACACCTTC
. . TRBJ1-3 TRBV2 CASMLNSGNTIYF TGTGCCAGCATGTTAAACTCTGGAAACACCATATATTTT
. TRBD1 TRBJ2-7 TRBV28 CASSSSAGTGGKIYEQYF TGTGCCAGCAGTTCATCAGCTGGGACAGGGGGCAAAATATACGAGCAGTACTTC
. . TRBJ2-1 TRBV10-3 CAISELSPGEQFF TGTGCCATCAGTGAGCTTAGTCCAGGTGAGCAGTTCTTC
. TRBD2 TRBJ2-3 TRBV24-1 CATSDWRKGLAGGDTQYF TGTGCCACCAGTGATTGGCGAAAGGGACTAGCGGGAGGTGATACGCAGTATTTT
. . TRBJ2-2 TRBV19 CASRQRTGELFF TGTGCCAGTAGACAACGCACCGGGGAGCTGTTTTTT
. . TRBJ1-1 TRBV16 CASSPLGRAEAFF TGTGCCAGCAGCCCCTTAGGGCGGGCTGAAGCTTTCTTT
. . TRBJ1-1 TRBV12-3/TRBV12-4 CASTDKNTEAFF TGTGCCAGCACCGACAAGAACACTGAAGCTTTCTTT
. TRBD2 TRBJ2-7 TRBV5-4 CASSLVDRSGSQREYF TGTGCCAGCAGCTTGGTCGATCGGAGCGGGAGCCAACGTGAGTACTTC
. TRBD1 TRBJ1-2 TRBV24-1 CATSEDRASGYTF TGTGCCACCAGTGAGGACAGGGCGAGCGGCTACACCTTC
. TRBD1 TRBJ1-1 TRBV28 CASGKIGTGKEAFF TGTGCCAGCGGAAAAATAGGGACAGGAAAGGAGGCTTTCTTT
once . TRBJ1-2 TRBV4-1 CASSQGQGLSGYTF TGCGCCAGCAGCCAAGGGCAGGGCTTGAGTGGCTACACCTTC
. . TRBJ1-5 TRBV19 CASMGRKALSNQPQHF TGTGCCAGTATGGGGAGGAAAGCATTGAGCAATCAGCCCCAGCATTTT
once . TRBJ2-7 TRBV7-2 CASSFSGGPGGEQYF TGTGCCAGCAGCTTTTCGGGGGGCCCGGGGGGAGAGCAGTACTTC
. TRBD1 TRBJ1-3 TRBV5-1 CASSRDRGLSGNTIYF TGCGCCAGCAGCAGGGACAGGGGCCTCTCTGGAAACACCATATATTTT
. . TRBJ2-3 TRBV7-2 CASSPTRLGRDTQYF TGTGCCAGCAGCCCAACCCGACTAGGACGCGATACGCAGTATTTT
. TRBD1 TRBJ1-3 TRBV5-1 CASSLADRPGNTIYF TGCGCCAGCAGCTTGGCGGACAGGCCTGGAAACACCATATATTTT
. . TRBJ1-2 TRBV15 CATSRTGHGYTF TGTGCCACCAGCAGGACAGGTCATGGCTACACCTTC
. TRBD2 TRBJ2-1 TRBV9 CASSVELAGGYNEQFF TGTGCCAGCAGCGTTGAACTAGCGGGAGGGTACAATGAGCAGTTCTTC
. . TRBJ2-7 TRBV7-2 CASGSSYEQYF TGTGCCAGCGGGAGCTCCTACGAGCAGTACTTC
once . TRBJ2-7 TRBV27 CASSPRSQVAYEQYF TGTGCCAGCAGTCCACGCTCCCAGGTGGCCTACGAGCAGTACTTC
once TRBD1 TRBJ1-2 TRBV28 CASSSTGNYGYTF TGTGCCAGCAGTTCGACAGGGAACTATGGCTACACCTTC
once . TRBJ2-2 TRBV18 CASSQNRDFTGELFF TGTGCCAGCTCACAAAACCGGGACTTCACCGGGGAGCTGTTTTTT
. TRBD1 TRBJ1-5 TRBV5-1 CASSPGQGEGQPQHF TGCGCCAGCAGCCCGGGACAGGGTGAGGGTCAGCCCCAGCATTTT